This entry lists 23 T cell receptor beta chains sequenced from one sample in a study of blood T cell repertoires in COVID-19. Only in-frame clones appear in the TCRdb table, and some are missing; sequencing was by immunoSEQ multiplex PCR. The table lists approximately 340,000 clones, approximately 88% of them singletons. Sequencing used peripheral blood. Receptor source: a man aged 25-45 years with COVID-19, enrolled during active disease.

This clone was detected once. This sequence joins TRBV7-2 and TRBJ2-6, with D perhaps TRBD2 (7 bases). The CDR3 has 17 amino acids. V shed 7 bases and J shed 0 bases, with 16 bases lying between them. Germline values: CDR1 SGHTA, CDR2 FQGNSA. The CDR3 DNA reads as TGTGCCAGCACCCCCGGGGGGCAAGGCTCTGGGGCCAACGTCCTGACTTTC. Amino acids: CASTPGGQGSGANVLTF.

The chain is built from TRBV19 and TRBJ1-5, with D unclear. The V end was cut by 3 bases, the J end by 0 bases, with 9 bases between. The CDR3 covers 15 residues. Germline V gene lookup returns CDR1 LNHDA and CDR2 SQIVND (reference sequence). The CDR3 region has the DNA TGTGCCAGTAGTATGGAGCGTTATAGCAATCAGCCCCAGCATTTT. It translates to CASSMERYSNQPQHF.

This clone appeared once. The chain is built from TRBV3-1 (or the pseudogene TRBV3-2) and TRBJ2-3; no clear D. Trimming left V 2 bases short and J 5 bases short, with 14 bases between. The CDR3 sequence is 15 residues long. In germline, CDR1 is LGHDT, CDR2 YNNKEL (reference sequence). The CDR3 loop is CASSQNPGSGDTQYF. Written as DNA, the CDR3 is TGTGCCAGCAGCCAAAACCCCGGTTCAGGAGATACGCAGTATTTT.

The chain couples TRBV28 to TRBJ2-2, with D hard to call. V was cut by 5 bases and J by 3 bases, with 13 bases left in between. Germline CDR1 is MDHEN and CDR2 is SYDVKM. The CDR3 consists of 15 residues. This CDR3 is CASSPATPHTGELFF. The CDR3 nucleotides are TGTGCCAGCAGTCCGGCGACTCCCCACACCGGGGAGCTGTTTTTT.

In its sample, this clone was seen a few times. This rearrangement joins TRBV5-5 to TRBJ2-5; D possibly corresponds to TRBD2 (6 bases). V was cut by 1 base and J by 2 bases, with 12 bases left in between. Germline lookup yields CDR1 SGHKS and CDR2 YYEKEE (reference sequence). CDR3 length: 15 amino acids. The CDR3 loop is CASSLMGGGQETQYF. CDR3 nucleotides: TGTGCCAGCAGCTTGATGGGGGGTGGGCAAGAGACCCAGTACTTC.

This chain links TRBV30 with TRBJ1-3; 7 positions match TRBD1. Per the germline V gene, CDR1 is GTSNPN and CDR2 is SVGIG (reference sequence). The CDR3 has 17 residues. Germline trimming cut 3 bases from V and 3 bases from J; bases unmatched to any gene: 14. CDR3 in amino acids: CAWSLQTGQPFGNTIYF. DNA for the CDR3: TGTGCCTGGAGCCTTCAAACGGGACAGCCTTTTGGAAACACCATATATTTT.

This clone was detected only once. The J gene is TRBJ2-7, the V gene TRBV18; TRBD2 matches 16 bases. Germline V gene sequence: CDR1 KGHSH, CDR2 LQKENI. The CDR3 is 19 residues long. After removal of 0 bases from V and 5 bases from J, the junction contained 10 bases not matched to a gene. The CDR3 DNA follows: TGTGCCAGCTCACCACCGGGGACTAGCGGGAGGGCCAGGGCCCACGAGCAGTACTTC. It translates to CASSPPGTSGRARAHEQYF.

The J gene is TRBJ2-1, the V gene TRBV11-3, with 7 bases lining up with TRBD2. The CDR3 sequence is 20 residues long. Germline V lookup: CDR1 SGHNT, CDR2 YENEEA. The J segment lost 4 bases and the V segment lost 0 bases, leaving 18 bases of the junction unmatched. CDR3 region: CASSLDLTGGRAGTYNEQFF. The CDR3 DNA reads as TGTGCCAGCAGCTTAGATTTGACGGGTGGGAGGGCCGGAACGTACAATGAGCAGTTCTTC.

This chain connects TRBV7-9 to TRBJ2-5, with D possibly TRBD2 on 6 matching bases. V lost 5 bases to trimming and J lost 7 bases, with 11 bases between them. CDR1 and CDR2 (germline): SEHNR, FQNEAQ (reference sequence). The CDR3 consists of 12 residues. CDR3 in DNA: TGTGCCAGCAGCCTCGTCGGGGGGACCCAGTACTTC. Protein product: CASSLVGGTQYF.

This chain links TRBV19 with TRBJ2-3; 8 positions agree with TRBD2. Germline CDR1 is LNHDA and CDR2 is SQIVND (reference sequence). This CDR3 is 14 amino acids long. Trimming removed 6 bases from V and 1 base from J; junction bases left unmatched: 3. The CDR3 protein is CASRREGGTDTQYF. CDR3 coding DNA: TGTGCCAGTAGACGGGAGGGGGGCACAGATACGCAGTATTTT. Full variable domain (rest looked up from reference TRBV19 and TRBJ2-3): DGGITQSPKYLFRKEGQNVTLSCEQNLNHDAMYWYRQDPGQGLRLIYYSQIVNDFQKGDIAEGYSVSREKKESFPLTVTSAQKNPTAFYLCASRREGGTDTQYFGPGTRLTVL.

The rearrangement joins TRBV27 to TRBJ2-3; 7 bases are shared with TRBD2. Germline V CDR1 and CDR2: MNHEY, SMNVEV (reference sequence). Trimming removed 6 bases from V and 6 bases from J; junction bases left unmatched: 12. The CDR3 loop spans 15 amino acids. The CDR3 bases are TGTGCCAGCAGCCCATTGGGGACTACCACTGATACGCAGTATTTT. The encoded protein is CASSPLGTTTDTQYF.

This CDR3 is CASSYSSSGVDEQYF. CDR3 coding DNA: TGTGCCAGCAGTTACTCGTCTAGCGGGGTCGACGAGCAGTACTTC. J is TRBJ2-7 and V is TRBV6-5, with TRBD2 matching 9 bases. The germline V gene has CDR1 MNHEY and CDR2 SVGAGI. The ends lost 0 bases at V and 5 bases at J; junction bases unmatched: 5. This CDR3 contains 15 residues.

The chain couples TRBV25-1 to TRBJ1-2, with 7 bases fitting TRBD1. V was pared by 4 bases and J by 7 bases, with 9 bases of the junction left unmatched. This CDR3 region has 14 residues. The germline gives CDR1 MGHDK, CDR2 SYGVNS. The CDR3 nucleotides are TGTGCCAGCAGTGCCCCAGGGGGTTGGCGTGGCTACACCTTC. Amino acid sequence: CASSAPGGWRGYTF.

The genes are TRBV7-9 and TRBJ1-1; D is possibly TRBD1 (6 bases). Germline CDR1 is SEHNR and CDR2 is FQNEAQ (reference sequence). The CDR3 has 13 residues. V gave up 5 bases and J gave up 1 base, with 8 bases separating them. The CDR3 DNA sequence: TGTGCCAGCAGCCCACAGGGGAACACTGAAGCTTTCTTT. This encodes CASSPQGNTEAFF.

A single count supports this clone. This sequence joins TRBV7-9 and TRBJ1-2, with D tentatively TRBD1 (5 bases). CDR3 length equals 13 residues. Trimming took 3 bases from V and 8 from J, leaving 13 bases between them. Germline CDR1 is SEHNR and CDR2 is FQNEAQ (reference sequence). The CDR3 sequence is CASSFPGIGGYTF. CDR3 DNA: TGTGCCAGCAGCTTTCCAGGGATTGGGGGCTACACCTTC.

The V and J genes are TRBV5-1 and TRBJ2-1; D possibly corresponds to TRBD1 (5 bases). Trimming left V 3 bases short and J 10 bases short, with 20 bases between. Germline CDR1 reads SGHRS; CDR2 reads YFSETQ. CDR3 length: 15 residues. In DNA, the CDR3 is TGCGCCAGCAGCTACGGACAAGCTCCTTTTGGGGAGCAGTTCTTC. Translated, it gives CASSYGQAPFGEQFF.

The chain is built from TRBV2 and TRBJ2-5, with 8 bases identical to TRBD1. The germline CDR1 and CDR2 sequences are SNHLY and FYNNEI. J was trimmed by 5 bases and V by 4 bases; bases with no gene match: 9. The CDR3 contains 15 residues. The CDR3 DNA reads as TGTGCCAGCAGTGGAGGACAGGGAGGATACGAGACCCAGTACTTC. Amino acids: CASSGGQGGYETQYF.

This chain connects TRBV27 to TRBJ2-2, with a tentative D call TRBD2 (6 bases). Trimming removed 2 bases from V and 1 base from J, with 8 bases in between. Germline-derived CDR1 and CDR2 are MNHEY and SMNVEV (reference sequence). The CDR3 extends over 15 amino acids. The CDR3 protein is CASSLVAVNTGELFF. In DNA, the CDR3 is TGTGCCAGCAGTTTAGTAGCGGTGAACACCGGGGAGCTGTTTTTT.

The chain employs TRBV7-2 and TRBJ2-7; 10 nucleotides agree with TRBD2. Germline trimming cut 3 bases from V and 0 bases from J; bases unmatched to any gene: 5. Germline loops: CDR1 SGHTA, CDR2 FQGNSA. This CDR3 spans 16 amino acids. This CDR3 is CASSFVSGGPSYEQYF. In DNA form, the CDR3 reads TGTGCCAGCAGCTTCGTTAGCGGGGGGCCCTCCTACGAGCAGTACTTC.

This clone appeared once. The chain carries TRBV4-3 and TRBJ1-2; possible D gene TRBD1, 5 bases. Trimming took 3 bases from V and 4 from J, leaving 15 bases between them. This CDR3 region has 15 residues. Germline lookup yields CDR1 LGHNA and CDR2 YSLEER. The CDR3 nucleotides are TGCGCCAGCAGCCAGGAGGGGTACAACTTCTATGGCTACACCTTC. Its protein product is CASSQEGYNFYGYTF.

The V and J genes are TRBV7-6 and TRBJ2-7; 9 nucleotides align to TRBD1. Germline CDR1 reads SGHVS; CDR2 reads FNYEAQ. Trimming took 1 base from V and 6 from J; bases not matched to a gene: 4. This CDR3 is 14 amino acids long. The CDR3 here is CASSLEPGQGEQYF. In DNA form, the CDR3 reads TGTGCCAGCAGCTTAGAGCCGGGACAGGGCGAGCAGTACTTC.

The rearrangement joins TRBV5-6 to TRBJ1-3; D is ambiguous. The germline V gene has CDR1 SGHDT and CDR2 YYEEEE. The germline V and J ends were trimmed by 1 base and 1 base, with 15 bases remaining between them. This CDR3 spans 17 amino acids. CDR3 protein: CASSLSRGWDSGNTIYF. CDR3 DNA: TGTGCCAGCAGCTTGAGTCGGGGTTGGGATTCTGGAAACACCATATATTTT.

The J gene is TRBJ2-6, the V gene TRBV28; maybe TRBD2 (6 bases). The CDR3 sequence is 17 residues long. CDR1 and CDR2 from the germline V gene are MDHEN and SYDVKM. V gave up 10 bases and J gave up 0 bases, with 19 bases separating them. For the CDR3, the DNA is TGTGCCACCCCCTCGGGTCTCGGGGGCTCTGGGGCCAACGTCCTGACTTTC. Translating gives CATPSGLGGSGANVLTF.